This record covers a single TCR beta chain. Its antigen is unknown. No base quality values were provided; no much bigger clone lies one nucleotide off. The sample belongs to a study of human thymus T cells (TCRdb year 2020). At the level of the whole study: The study characterized TCR alpha and beta repertoires from under 10 infant thymus samples and a few related peripheral blood samples. The cohort included more than 5 male and a couple of female infants, with donor ages spanning 7 to 244 days. The research as a whole found: On average, thymus samples gave around 880,000 unique TCRB clonotypes, whereas blood samples gave roughly 80,000. Biased V and J gene segment usage appeared to be present in both thymic and peripheral blood repertoires.

CDR1 and CDR2, per the germline V gene, are SGHAT and FQNNGV. The junction shows trimming of 4 bases on V and 1 base on J, plus 19 bases between the germline ends. Reading from cysteine to phenylalanine, the CDR3 counts 17 amino acids. Only the CDR3 portion is preserved as DNA: 51 bases, with reading frame beginning at the first base. The donors were immunologically healthy infants in Finland who had open corrective cardiac surgery for congenital heart defects. From four of the eight donors, a small aliquot of roughly 0.5-1 mL peripheral blood was collected during surgery. For blood samples, genomic DNA was extracted from all available leukocytes instead of from a fixed number of cells. ACK lysis buffer was used to remove erythrocytes from blood, and the leukocytes were stored at -70 degrees C as pellets. A QIAsymphony instrument was used to extract genomic DNA from frozen cell pellets. The immunoSEQ multiplex PCR assay was used to amplify the TCRB and TCRAD loci from a standardized quantity of quality-controlled genomic DNA. The amplicons spanned the V(D)J region and were long enough to cover the CDR3 and allow V and J genes to be identified. Amplicon sequencing was performed on an Illumina platform through the commercial immunoSEQ service. In the paper's pipeline: Primer bias and sequencing errors were corrected as previously described, and TCRAD and TCRB definitions were based on the IMGT database. immunoSEQ Analyzer 3.0 and VDJTools were used for repertoire analysis, which covered basic statistics, V/J segment usage, diversity estimates, rarefaction and pairwise overlap. Chao1, ChaoE, Efron-Thisted, Shannon and inverse Simpson indices were used to estimate diversity, which was also estimated on datasets down-sampled to the smallest sample. Repertoire overlap was determined by strict matching of CDR3 nucleotide sequence, V gene and J gene, and Jaccard-based multidimensional scaling clustering was applied. TCRdb took over this immuneACCESS table, retaining in-frame rearrangements with V and J assigned. Such tables are incomplete; in checked studies, under half of the missing clones stem from an unresolved V gene, and the remainder is unexplained. V and J calls and clone size are as listed in that table; D and trimming were resolved from the DNA. A total of 45,000 to 50,000 clones appear in this sample, 95% of them only once. The ten largest clones represent approximately 0.18% of the sample.

The rearranged chain carries TRBV11-2 and TRBJ2-5; no D segment can be confidently identified. The clonotype comes from a girl under two years old with a congenital heart defect but otherwise immunologically healthy. The sequenced sample was blood. The CDR3 has the sequence CASSSAGHPLIQETQYF. The DNA sequence is as follows: TGTGCCAGCAGCTCAGCCGGGCACCCACTCATCCAAGAGACCCAGTACTTC.